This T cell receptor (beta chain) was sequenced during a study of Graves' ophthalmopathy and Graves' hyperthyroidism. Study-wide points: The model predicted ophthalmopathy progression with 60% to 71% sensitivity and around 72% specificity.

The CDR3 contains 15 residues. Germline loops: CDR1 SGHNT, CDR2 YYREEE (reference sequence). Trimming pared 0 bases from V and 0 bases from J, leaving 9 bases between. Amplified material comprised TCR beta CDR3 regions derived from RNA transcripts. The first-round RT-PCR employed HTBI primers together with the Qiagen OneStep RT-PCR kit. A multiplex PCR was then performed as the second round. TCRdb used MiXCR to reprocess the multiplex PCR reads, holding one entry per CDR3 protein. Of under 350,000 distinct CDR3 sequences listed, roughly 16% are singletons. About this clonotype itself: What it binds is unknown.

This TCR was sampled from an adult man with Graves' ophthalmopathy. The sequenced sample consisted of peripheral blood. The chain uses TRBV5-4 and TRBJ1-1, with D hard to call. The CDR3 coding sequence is TGTGCCAGCAGCTTGGTTGTCGGGCTGAACACTGAAGCTTTCTTT. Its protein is CASSLVVGLNTEAFF.